This record looks at one T cell receptor (beta chain) sequence and its context. This sample is part of a study of blood T cell repertoires in COVID-19. Authors' processing steps: It was from reference gene primer amplification that nucleated cell counts were estimated. This table comes from immunoSEQ multiplex PCR, and its TCRdb copy is limited to in-frame clones, with some not included. For V, J and clone size, that table is used; D and trimming come from the DNA. Here the sample spans 250,000 to 350,000 clones, nearly 90% being singletons. Membership in each cohort depended on participant-reported clinical history. The germline V and J ends were trimmed by 0 bases and 11 bases, with 22 bases remaining between them. The CDR3 extends over 16 amino acids. CDR1 and CDR2 from the germline V gene are LNHDA and SQIVND (reference sequence).

The sequenced sample consisted of PBMCs or T cells enriched from blood (not recorded which). The sequence was collected from a woman aged 18-29 years with acute COVID-19. This sequence joins TRBV19 and TRBJ1-2; no definite D call. The CDR3 DNA sequence: TGTGCCAGTAGTATAGACCCCGGGCGGGGAACTATTAGGTACACCTTC. Translating it yields CASSIDPGRGTIRYTF.